This T cell receptor (beta chain) is from a study of blood T cell repertoires in COVID-19. Trimming removed 7 bases from V and 5 bases from J; junction bases left unmatched: 14. The CDR3 length is 16 residues. CDR1 SGHRS and CDR2 YFSETQ come from the germline V gene. Per the original methods: Amplification of reference gene primers was used by the study to estimate nucleated cell counts. The data were produced by immunoSEQ multiplex PCR, yet TCRdb's version contains in-frame clones alone and is incomplete. The V and J calls and the clone size are those of that table, but D and trimming were determined from the DNA. The sample has 40,000 to 50,000 clones, 90% seen once; the top ten hold less than 6.5%.

This chain connects TRBV5-1 to TRBJ2-5; 10 bases line up with TRBD2. The sample was peripheral blood. This TCR came from a man in his 70s with acute or convalescent COVID-19. CDR3 loop: CASHVASGGAGETQYF. For the CDR3, the DNA is TGCGCCAGCCACGTTGCGAGCGGGGGGGCCGGGGAGACCCAGTACTTC. The entire variable domain, with the rest obtained from reference TRBV5-1 and TRBJ2-5, is as follows: KAGVTQTPRYLIKTRGQQVTLSCSPISGHRSVSWYQQTPGQGLQFLFEYFSETQRNKGNFPGRFSGRQFSNSRSEMNVSTLELGDSALYLCASHVASGGAGETQYFGPGTRLLVL.